The next 24 T cell receptor beta chains were all read from a single sample in a study of cytomegalovirus exposure and HLA in healthy donors. Vbeta (60) and Jbeta (13) primers were used in the PCR. Sequencing was performed with immunoSEQ multiplex PCR; in TCRdb, only in-frame clones are kept and a portion is missing. Of about 120,000 clones listed, over 65% were seen once; the top ten hold 0.87%. Sequencing was performed on PBMCs. The receptor set was obtained from a woman aged 30 to 39 in good health and CMV-seronegative.

This chain links TRBV5-1 with TRBJ1-2; 12 nucleotides align to TRBD1. V dropped 3 bases and J dropped 4; count of bases not matched to a gene: 4. Looked up from germline, CDR1 is SGHRS and CDR2 is YFSETQ. This CDR3 is built from 15 residues. This CDR3 reads CASSSGQGALYGYTF. In nucleotides, the CDR3 is TGCGCCAGCAGCTCGGGACAGGGGGCACTCTATGGCTACACCTTC.

In this sample, this clone turned up once. The chain has TRBV9 and TRBJ1-1; 7 nucleotides line up with TRBD1. The CDR3 length is 15 residues. V lost 3 bases, J lost 0 bases, and 5 bases stayed unmatched. Germline CDR1 and CDR2: SGDLS and YYNGEE. CDR3 amino acids: CASSGWGQMNTEAFF. CDR3 DNA: TGTGCCAGCAGCGGATGGGGACAGATGAACACTGAAGCTTTCTTT.

This clone came up a few times. The CDR3, as DNA: TGTGCCTGGACCCCCTACTGGGGAGACACTGAAGCTTTCTTT. Translation: CAWTPYWGDTEAFF. This sequence joins TRBV30 and TRBJ1-1; no clear D. Deletions cut 4 bases from V and 3 bases from J, with 15 bases between. Germline V lookup: CDR1 GTSNPN, CDR2 SVGIG (reference sequence). This CDR3 spans 14 amino acids. Full variable domain (remainder filled in from reference TRBV30 and TRBJ1-1): SQTIHQWPATLVQPVGSPLSLECTVEGTSNPNLYWYRQAAGRGLQLLFYSVGIGQISSEVPQNLSASRPQDRQFILSSKKLLLSDSGFYLCAWTPYWGDTEAFFGQGTRLTVV.

This clone was observed a few times. The CDR3 region has the DNA TGTGCCAGCAGCTTGGAAGAGGGCACTGAAGCTTTCTTT. Its translation: CASSLEEGTEAFF. This rearrangement joins TRBV5-4 to TRBJ1-1, with unresolved D. Per the germline V gene, CDR1 is SGHNT and CDR2 is YYREEE (reference sequence). The V end lost 0 bases, the J end lost 4 bases, and 7 bases lay between the germline ends. The CDR3 runs 13 residues. The entire variable domain, with the rest obtained from reference TRBV5-4 and TRBJ1-1, is as follows: ETGVTQSPTHLIKTRGQQVTLRCSSQSGHNTVSWYQQALGQGPQFIFQYYREEENGRGNFPPRFSGLQFPNYSSELNVNALELDDSALYLCASSLEEGTEAFFGQGTRLTVV.

The chain joins TRBV27 to TRBJ1-1; a weak D match, TRBD1 (6 bases). CDR1 MNHEY and CDR2 SMNVEV come from the germline V gene (reference sequence). V lost 7 bases to trimming and J lost 4 bases, with 13 bases between them. The CDR3 is made up of 13 amino acids. The chain's CDR3 is CASTIQGSTEAFF. As DNA, the CDR3 is TGTGCCAGCACGATACAGGGAAGCACTGAAGCTTTCTTT.

The chain is built from TRBV2 and TRBJ1-1; 7 nucleotides align to TRBD1. The ends lost 1 base at V and 1 base at J; junction bases unmatched: 3. Germline values: CDR1 SNHLY, CDR2 FYNNEI. The CDR3 loop spans 15 amino acids. The CDR3 is CASSEGNRGNTEAFF. Here the CDR3 DNA reads TGTGCCAGCAGTGAAGGAAACAGGGGGAACACTGAAGCTTTCTTT.

This clone was detected a few times. Different DNA sequences within this sample yield the same CDR3. This sequence joins TRBV5-1 and TRBJ2-7; D gene uncertain. Germline V lookup: CDR1 SGHRS, CDR2 YFSETQ. With 0 bases removed from V and 1 base from J, the gap between germline ends came to 5 bases. This CDR3 is built from 13 residues. The chain's CDR3 is CASSLAGSYEQYF. The DNA for the CDR3 is TGCGCCAGCAGCTTGGCGGGTTCCTACGAGCAGTACTTC. The whole variable domain, remainder taken from reference TRBV5-1 and TRBJ2-7, is KAGVTQTPRYLIKTRGQQVTLSCSPISGHRSVSWYQQTPGQGLQFLFEYFSETQRNKGNFPGRFSGRQFSNSRSEMNVSTLELGDSALYLCASSLAGSYEQYFGPGTRLTVT.

CDR3 sequence reads: CASSESGGPVETQYF. The CDR3 DNA follows: TGCGCCAGCAGCGAATCGGGGGGGCCGGTAGAGACCCAGTACTTC. This chain connects TRBV5-1 to TRBJ2-5, with 8 positions matching TRBD2. Germline V gives CDR1 SGHRS, CDR2 YFSETQ. Trimming at V came to 4 bases and at J to 4 bases, leaving 9 bases not matched to a gene. The CDR3 consists of 15 residues.

This clone was counted a few times. The chain couples TRBV30 to TRBJ2-3; TRBD2 aligns across 10 bases. Germline-derived CDR1 and CDR2 are GTSNPN and SVGIG (reference sequence). Trimming cost V 5 bases and J 7 bases; bases outside gene matches: 6. This CDR3 is 13 amino acids long. This CDR3 reads CAWASGGLYTQYF. The CDR3 nucleotides read TGTGCCTGGGCTAGCGGGGGACTCTATACGCAGTATTTT.

The rearrangement links TRBV4-2 to TRBJ1-3; D unresolved. The CDR3 covers 19 residues. Germline assignment: CDR1 LGHNA and CDR2 YNFKEQ. V lost 0 bases and J 0 bases, leaving 18 bases between the germline ends. The CDR3 region has the DNA TGTGCCAGCAGCCAAGATGCCGTAGCTCAACTGAGCTCTGGAAACACCATATATTTT. Protein: CASSQDAVAQLSSGNTIYF.

This chain connects TRBV28 to TRBJ2-7; 7 bases match TRBD1. The V gene end was trimmed by 6 bases and the J gene end by 3 bases; junction bases not matched to a gene: 11. There are 15 residues in the CDR3. Germline lookup yields CDR1 MDHEN and CDR2 SYDVKM. The CDR3 region is CASSLTGNGFYEQYF. The CDR3 DNA follows: TGTGCCAGCAGCTTGACAGGGAATGGATTCTACGAGCAGTACTTC.

The chain uses TRBV27 and TRBJ2-2, with TRBD1 matching 7 bases. CDR3 length: 18 residues. Germline lookup yields CDR1 MNHEY and CDR2 SMNVEV (reference sequence). J lost 3 bases, V lost 1 base, and 11 bases had no gene match. The CDR3 sequence is CASSLYTGTVKYTGELFF. In DNA, the CDR3 is TGTGCCAGCAGTTTATATACCGGGACAGTCAAATACACCGGGGAGCTGTTTTTT.

CDR3 in DNA: TGTGCCAGCAGTGGACAGCTAGGAAACACCATATATTTT. It translates to CASSGQLGNTIYF. V gene TRBV2 combines with J gene TRBJ1-3, with D perhaps TRBD1 (5 bases). V lost 4 bases and J 4 bases, leaving 8 bases between the germline ends. Germline CDR1 and CDR2: SNHLY and FYNNEI. The CDR3 is made up of 13 amino acids.

About this clone: At one end the junction does not follow the germline gene, possibly because of a read error. The J gene is TRBJ1-5, the V gene TRBV7-2, with 9 bases matching TRBD1. The germline V gene encodes CDR1 SGHTA and CDR2 FQGNSA. The CDR3 runs to 17 residues. CDR3 loop: CASSNGQGWVSSQPQHF. In DNA form, the CDR3 reads TGTGCCAGCAGCAATGGACAGGGGTGGGTAAGCAGTCAGCCCCAGCATTTT.

This chain uses TRBV27 with TRBJ2-2; 11 positions agree with TRBD2. Germline V gives CDR1 MNHEY, CDR2 SMNVEV (reference sequence). The V segment lost 5 bases and the J segment 5 bases; nucleotides outside the gene matches: 7. The length of the CDR3 is 16 residues. The CDR3 loop reads CASSHGRLAGTGELFF. In nucleotides, the CDR3 is TGTGCCAGCAGTCACGGTAGACTAGCGGGGACCGGGGAGCTGTTTTTT.

This sequence joins TRBV30 and TRBJ2-7, with 8 bases identical to TRBD2. The CDR3 covers 12 residues. V dropped 3 bases and J dropped 7; count of bases not matched to a gene: 5. Germline V CDR1 and CDR2: GTSNPN, SVGIG (reference sequence). CDR3 sequence (DNA): TGTGCCTGGAGAGGGCTAGCGGGTGAGCAGTACTTC. As protein: CAWRGLAGEQYF.

The CDR3 loop is CASSPVPNRAGTQHF. Written as DNA, the CDR3 is TGTGCCAGCAGCCCCGTCCCTAACAGGGCTGGGACCCAGCATTTT. The rearrangement links TRBV6-5 to TRBJ1-5, with a weak D call TRBD1 (6 bases). CDR1 and CDR2 (germline): MNHEY, SVGAGI. The CDR3 sequence is 15 residues long. V was trimmed by 6 bases and J by 11 bases, leaving 23 bases between them.

This chain uses TRBV13 with TRBJ2-3; unclear D gene. V was pared by 2 bases and J by 2 bases, with 11 bases between. The CDR3 contains 15 residues. CDR1 and CDR2 (germline): PRHDT, FYEKMQ (reference sequence). The CDR3 DNA reads TGTGCCAGCAGCTTACGAGGTAGCTACACAGATACGCAGTATTTT. This encodes CASSLRGSYTDTQYF.

CDR3 in amino acids: CASSPDNSYEQYF. In DNA form, the CDR3 reads TGTGCCAGCTCACCTGACAATTCCTACGAGCAGTACTTC. The gene calls are TRBV18 and TRBJ2-7; the D is unclear. CDR1 and CDR2 (germline): KGHSH, LQKENI. The CDR3 extends over 13 amino acids. V shed 3 bases and J shed 1 base, with 7 bases lying between them. The variable domain in full, with the rest retrieved from reference TRBV18 and TRBJ2-7, is NAGVMQNPRHLVRRRGQEARLRCSPMKGHSHVYWYRQLPEEGLKFMVYLQKENIIDESGMPKERFSAEFPKEGPSILRIQQVVRGDSAAYFCASSPDNSYEQYFGPGTRLTVT.

In this sample, this clone turned up a few times. The rearrangement links TRBV6-6 to TRBJ1-2; 8 nucleotides agree with TRBD1. Trimming removed 10 bases from V and 3 bases from J; junction bases left unmatched: 7. The CDR3 is 13 residues long. Germline CDR1 MNHNY, CDR2 SVGAGI (reference sequence). As DNA, the CDR3 is TGTGCCATCTCCGGGACAGGAGACTATGGCTACACCTTC. Protein sequence: CAISGTGDYGYTF.

This chain joins TRBV5-1 and TRBJ1-2; D possibly corresponds to TRBD1 (6 bases). The length of the CDR3 is 13 residues. Germline CDR1 is SGHRS and CDR2 is YFSETQ. The V end was cut by 0 bases, the J end by 8 bases, with 11 bases between. The chain's CDR3 is CASSLGGQDGYTF. CDR3 DNA: TGCGCCAGCAGCTTGGGGGGGCAGGACGGCTACACCTTC.

This chain connects TRBV19 to TRBJ1-1, with a possible D match to TRBD1 (6 bases). The germline V gene has CDR1 LNHDA and CDR2 SQIVND (reference sequence). The V and J ends lost 10 bases and 5 bases respectively, with 8 bases between them. The CDR3 length is 10 residues. The CDR3: CATGTTEAFF. Here the CDR3 DNA reads TGTGCCACCGGGACAACTGAAGCTTTCTTT.

V gene TRBV5-1 combines with J gene TRBJ1-5; D possibly corresponds to TRBD1 (6 bases). Trimming left V 3 bases short and J 5 bases short, with 9 bases between. The CDR3 runs 13 residues. The germline gives CDR1 SGHRS, CDR2 YFSETQ. CDR3 residues: CASSSNRDQPQHF. CDR3 coding DNA: TGCGCCAGCAGCTCGAACAGGGATCAGCCCCAGCATTTT. The entire variable domain, with the rest obtained from reference TRBV5-1 and TRBJ1-5, is as follows: KAGVTQTPRYLIKTRGQQVTLSCSPISGHRSVSWYQQTPGQGLQFLFEYFSETQRNKGNFPGRFSGRQFSNSRSEMNVSTLELGDSALYLCASSSNRDQPQHFGDGTRLSIL.

The chain employs TRBV5-6 and TRBJ2-1; perhaps TRBD2 as D (6 bases). Germline CDR1 is SGHDT and CDR2 is YYEEEE. V dropped 6 bases and J dropped 7 bases, with 23 bases sitting between them. The CDR3 covers 16 residues. CDR3 loop: CASTLSRISGGNEQFF. The CDR3 DNA reads TGTGCCAGCACCCTTAGTAGGATATCCGGGGGAAATGAGCAGTTCTTC.